Each of the 32 T cell receptor beta chains below was sequenced from the same sample in a study of cytomegalovirus exposure and HLA in healthy donors. Primers included in the PCR were 60 Vbeta and 13 Jbeta primers. Some clones are missing from TCRdb's copy, which holds only in-frame ones; the method was immunoSEQ multiplex PCR. The table records over 120,000 clones, just under 85% of them present only once. Source material: PBMCs. The origin of the receptors is a man aged 25 to 40 in good health and CMV-seropositive.

For the CDR3, the DNA is TGTGCCACCAGCCCCCCCGGGAATTCACCCCTCCACTTT. Amino acid sequence: CATSPPGNSPLHF. This chain uses TRBV15 with TRBJ1-6; D remains unclear. The CDR3 is 13 residues long. Trimming shortened V by 5 bases and J by 7 bases, and 9 bases separated the two germline ends. Germline V gene lookup returns CDR1 LNHNV and CDR2 YYDKDF (reference sequence).

The chain carries TRBV6-5 and TRBJ2-7; 9 bases match TRBD1. The CDR3 length is 15 residues. With 4 bases clipped from V and 2 bases from J, the junction kept 6 bases outside the gene matches. Germline lookup yields CDR1 MNHEY and CDR2 SVGAGI. This CDR3 is CASSSPGQGTYEQYF. The DNA of the CDR3 is TGTGCCAGCAGTTCGCCGGGACAGGGAACCTACGAGCAGTACTTC.

This chain joins TRBV18 and TRBJ1-1; TRBD1 matches 10 bases. Germline CDR1 is KGHSH and CDR2 is LQKENI. J was trimmed by 8 bases and V by 3 bases; bases with no gene match: 6. The CDR3 totals 14 residues. The CDR3 protein is CASSPSDRGREAFF. Here the CDR3 DNA reads TGTGCCAGCTCACCTTCAGACAGGGGGCGGGAAGCTTTCTTT.

This clone has only one observation. This sequence joins TRBV19 and TRBJ1-2, with a tentative D call TRBD1 (5 bases). Between the trimmed V and J ends, which lost 6 bases and 8 bases, there was a span of 16 bases. Germline CDR1 and CDR2: LNHDA and SQIVND (reference sequence). The CDR3 is made up of 13 amino acids. This chain's CDR3 is CASRPGGAGGYTF. The CDR3, as DNA: TGTGCCAGTAGACCGGGCGGCGCAGGGGGCTACACCTTC.

This clone was counted only a few times. The chain couples TRBV6-5 to TRBJ2-6, with no clear D. Germline-derived CDR1 and CDR2 are MNHEY and SVGAGI. CDR3 length equals 13 residues. V was pared by 6 bases and J by 3 bases, with 6 bases between. The CDR3 DNA is TGTGCCAGCAGCCTCAGTGGGGCCAACGTCCTGACTTTC. Amino acids: CASSLSGANVLTF.

The CDR3 bases are TGTGCCAGCAGTTTTCAGGGAAACATTCAGTACTTC. It yields the protein CASSFQGNIQYF. The gene calls are TRBV28 and TRBJ2-4, with D tentatively TRBD1 (5 bases). V was pared by 3 bases and J by 6 bases, with 6 bases between. Germline V gives CDR1 MDHEN, CDR2 SYDVKM. The CDR3 length is 12 residues.

V and J are TRBV6-5 and TRBJ1-1; TRBD1 might be the D (5 bases). V was trimmed by 7 bases and J by 3 bases, leaving 15 bases between them. The CDR3 runs to 14 residues. Germline V lookup: CDR1 MNHEY, CDR2 SVGAGI. CDR3 nucleotides: TGTGCCAGCAACCTACGCTTCAGGGACACTGAAGCTTTCTTT. Protein sequence: CASNLRFRDTEAFF.

DNA of the CDR3: TGTGCCAGCAGCTTAGGGGGAGACTTAACCTACAATGAGCAGTTCTTC. Translated, it gives CASSLGGDLTYNEQFF. The genes are TRBV11-3 and TRBJ2-1; tentatively, D is TRBD2 (5 bases). The V and J ends lost 1 base and 2 bases respectively, with 12 bases between them. The CDR3 spans 16 residues. Germline values: CDR1 SGHNT, CDR2 YENEEA.

This rearrangement joins TRBV18 to TRBJ2-2; D perhaps matches TRBD1 (5 bases). V lost 0 bases, J lost 5 bases, and 13 bases lay in between. The germline gives CDR1 KGHSH, CDR2 LQKENI. The CDR3 has 16 amino acids. The CDR3 DNA follows: TGTGCCAGCTCACCACCGGTAGGGGTGGAGACCGGGGAGCTGTTTTTT. It translates to CASSPPVGVETGELFF.

The chain links TRBV28 to TRBJ1-1; D not resolved. The CDR3 extends over 11 amino acids. CDR1 is MDHEN and CDR2 is SYDVKM in the germline V gene. Trimming left V 7 bases short and J 6 bases short, with 9 bases between. The CDR3 spells CASTTGSEAFF. CDR3 coding DNA: TGTGCCAGCACTACCGGGTCTGAAGCTTTCTTT. Supplemented by reference TRBV28 and TRBJ1-1, the full variable domain reads DVKVTQSSRYLVKRTGEKVFLECVQDMDHENMFWYRQDPGLGLRLIYFSYDVKMKEKGDIPEGYSVSREKKERFSLILESASTNQTSMYLCASTTGSEAFFGQGTRLTVV.

The rearrangement links TRBV7-9 to TRBJ2-5; D remains unclear. The germline V gene has CDR1 SEHNR and CDR2 FQNEAQ (reference sequence). The CDR3 length is 13 residues. Trimming pared 5 bases from V and 5 bases from J, leaving 12 bases between. The CDR3 nucleotides read TGTGCCAGCAGCCGAGGTTTTCGGGAGACCCAGTACTTC. This encodes CASSRGFRETQYF.

This clone occurred once. V is TRBV7-9 and J is TRBJ1-2; 8 bases map to TRBD1. This CDR3 contains 15 residues. J was trimmed by 1 base and V by 1 base; bases with no gene match: 2. Germline-derived CDR1 and CDR2 are SEHNR and FQNEAQ (reference sequence). The DNA of the CDR3 is TGTGCCAGCAGCTTAGGGACAGGGCATAACTATGGCTACACCTTC. Its protein is CASSLGTGHNYGYTF.

V is TRBV11-2 and J is TRBJ2-1; a possible D gene is TRBD2 (6 bases). CDR1 is SGHAT, CDR2 FQNNGV, per germline. The V end was cut by 4 bases, the J end by 6 bases, with 7 bases between. The CDR3 loop spans 12 amino acids. CDR3 DNA: TGTGCCAGCAGCTCCGGGGGCAATGAGCAGTTCTTC. Amino acid sequence: CASSSGGNEQFF. Full variable domain (remainder filled in from reference TRBV11-2 and TRBJ2-1): EAGVAQSPRYKIIEKRQSVAFWCNPISGHATLYWYQQILGQGPKLLIQFQNNGVVDDSQLPKDRFSAERLKGVDSTLKIQPAKLEDSAVYLCASSSGGNEQFFGPGTRLTVL.

The chain couples TRBV11-2 to TRBJ2-3; TRBD2 matches at 7 bases. The CDR3 runs 15 residues. V lost 2 bases, J lost 2 bases, and 4 bases stayed unmatched. Germline V CDR1 and CDR2: SGHAT, FQNNGV. The CDR3 here is CASSLRSGVTDTQYF. CDR3 nucleotide sequence: TGTGCCAGCAGCTTAAGGAGCGGGGTCACAGATACGCAGTATTTT.

The genes are TRBV19 and TRBJ1-6; 9 bases fit TRBD1. This CDR3 contains 16 residues. Trimming removed 3 bases from V and 1 base from J; junction bases left unmatched: 1. The V gene's germline CDR1 is LNHDA and CDR2 SQIVND (reference sequence). The CDR3 spells CASSIGQGSYNSPLHF. The CDR3, as DNA: TGTGCCAGTAGTATCGGACAGGGGTCCTATAATTCACCCCTCCACTTT.

The V gene is TRBV2, the J gene TRBJ2-7, with TRBD2 identical over 10 bases. Germline lookup yields CDR1 SNHLY and CDR2 FYNNEI. The CDR3 is 15 amino acids. The trim removed 5 bases at V and 2 bases at J, leaving 6 bases unmatched. The CDR3 nucleotides are TGTGCCAGCAGTTTTCCTAGCGGGAGCACCTACGAGCAGTACTTC. Translated: CASSFPSGSTYEQYF.

V usage is TRBV2 and J usage is TRBJ2-3; D is unresolved. The length of the CDR3 is 12 residues. Germline CDR1 SNHLY, CDR2 FYNNEI. V was trimmed by 5 bases and J by 7 bases, leaving 10 bases between them. In nucleotides, the CDR3 is TGTGCCAGCAGTTTGACTGGGTATACGCAGTATTTT. It encodes CASSLTGYTQYF.

The chain has TRBV5-1 and TRBJ1-1, with TRBD1 as a possible D gene (5 bases). Germline V CDR1 and CDR2: SGHRS, YFSETQ. V gave up 2 bases and J gave up 2 bases, with 7 bases separating them. This CDR3 is built from 13 residues. CDR3 in DNA: TGCGCCAGCAGCTTAGGGGATAACACTGAAGCTTTCTTT. This codes for CASSLGDNTEAFF. Filled out from reference TRBV5-1 and TRBJ1-1, the complete variable domain reads KAGVTQTPRYLIKTRGQQVTLSCSPISGHRSVSWYQQTPGQGLQFLFEYFSETQRNKGNFPGRFSGRQFSNSRSEMNVSTLELGDSALYLCASSLGDNTEAFFGQGTRLTVV.

This clone has just one count. The V gene is TRBV7-8, the J gene TRBJ2-5; 7 bases fit TRBD2. V lost 8 bases and J lost 2; bases outside the gene matches: 14. In germline, CDR1 is SGHVS, CDR2 FQNEAQ. The CDR3 runs 16 residues. CDR3 coding DNA: TGTGCCAGCGTGGGAGGGGCTACCCCATTACAAGAGACCCAGTACTTC. Translating it yields CASVGGATPLQETQYF.

This clone has only a few counts. This rearrangement joins TRBV9 to TRBJ1-1; 7 nucleotides agree with TRBD1. CDR1 and CDR2 (germline): SGDLS, YYNGEE. The CDR3 covers 14 residues. Losses at the gene ends were 0 bases for V and 2 bases for J; bases not matched to a gene: 1. DNA for the CDR3: TGTGCCAGCAGCGTAGAGGGGGCTAACACTGAAGCTTTCTTT. It yields the protein CASSVEGANTEAFF.

The rearrangement uses TRBV11-3 and TRBJ1-1; no reliable D call. The CDR3 has 14 residues. Per germline, CDR1 SGHNT and CDR2 YENEEA. Trimming took 2 bases from V and 1 from J, leaving 8 bases between them. This CDR3 is CASSLSQENTEAFF. The CDR3 DNA is TGTGCCAGCAGCTTATCCCAGGAGAACACTGAAGCTTTCTTT.

The chain couples TRBV28 to TRBJ1-5, with D tentatively TRBD1 (5 bases). Trimming took off 8 bases at V and 0 bases at J, with 14 bases between the two ends. The CDR3 is made up of 15 amino acids. Germline CDR1 MDHEN, CDR2 SYDVKM. In nucleotides, the CDR3 is TGTGCCAGCGGCCCGTCGGGGGGTAGCAATCAGCCCCAGCATTTT. Residues: CASGPSGGSNQPQHF.

The chain joins TRBV10-3 to TRBJ1-1, with 7 bases that match TRBD1. Trimming removed 0 bases from V and 3 bases from J; junction bases left unmatched: 7. The CDR3 runs 16 residues. Germline CDR1 is ENHRY and CDR2 is SYGVKD. CDR3 nucleotide sequence: TGTGCCATCAGTGAGTCGGCAGGGGGGCGTTACACTGAAGCTTTCTTT. This translates into CAISESAGGRYTEAFF.

The CDR3 bases are TGTGCCAGCAGTTCAGGGGTTTTTAGAAACACCATATATTTT. Protein: CASSSGVFRNTIYF. The J gene is TRBJ1-3, the V gene TRBV6-5; maybe TRBD1 (6 bases). The ends were cut back, 4 bases at V and 5 bases at J, with 12 bases in the middle. Germline CDR1 reads MNHEY; CDR2 reads SVGAGI. The CDR3 is 14 amino acids.

V is TRBV18 and J is TRBJ1-2; no firm D call. The V gene lost 2 bases and the J gene lost 0 bases, with 10 bases spanning the gap. CDR3 length: 15 amino acids. Germline V CDR1 and CDR2: KGHSH, LQKENI. The CDR3 nucleotides read TGTGCCAGCTCACCATACAGAAATGCTAACTATGGCTACACCTTC. This sequence encodes CASSPYRNANYGYTF. Full variable domain (remainder filled in from reference TRBV18 and TRBJ1-2): NAGVMQNPRHLVRRRGQEARLRCSPMKGHSHVYWYRQLPEEGLKFMVYLQKENIIDESGMPKERFSAEFPKEGPSILRIQQVVRGDSAAYFCASSPYRNANYGYTFGSGTRLTVV.

CDR3: CASSLGSQGRYNEQFF. The CDR3 nucleotides are TGTGCCAGCAGCTTAGGGTCCCAGGGGCGGTACAATGAGCAGTTCTTC. The rearrangement links TRBV7-2 to TRBJ2-1, with D perhaps TRBD1 (6 bases). V lost 1 base and J lost 4, with 14 bases in between. The CDR3 is made up of 16 amino acids. Germline values: CDR1 SGHTA, CDR2 FQGNSA.

The gene calls are TRBV2 and TRBJ2-7; tentative D call: TRBD2 (7 bases). With 8 bases removed from V and 6 bases from J, the gap between germline ends came to 14 bases. The germline CDR1 and CDR2 sequences are SNHLY and FYNNEI. The CDR3 length is 12 residues. The DNA of the CDR3 is TGTGCCAGCCGGGGGGAAGGGGGCGAGCAGTACTTC. Translating it yields CASRGEGGEQYF.

Concerning this clone: The junction shows a germline mismatch at one end, possibly a read error. The chain employs TRBV6-5 and TRBJ2-5, with 10 bases that match TRBD1. CDR1 and CDR2 (germline): MNHEY, SVGAGI. The CDR3 contains 15 residues. CDR3 bases: TGTGCCAGCAGTTTGGGACAGGGGTACCAAGAGGCCCAGTACTTC. It is translated as CASSLGQGYQEAQYF.

V and J are TRBV9 and TRBJ2-1, with D possibly matching TRBD2 (6 bases). V was pared by 4 bases and J by 3 bases, with 11 bases between. The V gene's germline CDR1 is SGDLS and CDR2 YYNGEE. CDR3 length equals 14 residues. The CDR3 sequence: CASSPGGIYNEQFF. The CDR3 DNA follows: TGTGCCAGCAGCCCCGGGGGTATCTACAATGAGCAGTTCTTC.

This chain joins TRBV2 and TRBJ2-3; 7 nucleotides line up with TRBD2. V shed 8 bases, J shed 0 bases, and the junction held 2 bases outside the gene matches. Germline CDR1 is SNHLY and CDR2 is FYNNEI. The CDR3 is 13 residues long. CDR3 nucleotide sequence: TGTGCCAGCGGGGGGGACAGCACAGATACGCAGTATTTT. Protein: CASGGDSTDTQYF. The whole variable domain, remainder taken from reference TRBV2 and TRBJ2-3, is EPEVTQTPSHQVTQMGQEVILRCVPISNHLYFYWYRQILGQKVEFLVSFYNNEISEKSEIFDDQFSVERPDGSNFTLKIRSTKLEDSAMYFCASGGDSTDTQYFGPGTRLTVL.

The count of this clone is one. V usage is TRBV2 and J usage is TRBJ2-5, with TRBD1 matching 7 bases. From germline, CDR1 is SNHLY and CDR2 FYNNEI. The CDR3 consists of 15 residues. The J segment lost 2 bases and the V segment lost 6 bases, leaving 9 bases of the junction unmatched. DNA of the CDR3: TGTGCCAGCAGGATGGGACAGCACCGGCAAGAGACCCAGTACTTC. It yields the protein CASRMGQHRQETQYF. Full variable domain (outside the CDR3, taken from reference TRBV2 and TRBJ2-5): EPEVTQTPSHQVTQMGQEVILRCVPISNHLYFYWYRQILGQKVEFLVSFYNNEISEKSEIFDDQFSVERPDGSNFTLKIRSTKLEDSAMYFCASRMGQHRQETQYFGPGTRLLVL.

This clone was observed once. The V call is TRBV5-1, the J call TRBJ2-3; tentatively, D is TRBD1 (5 bases). The germline V and J ends were trimmed by 3 bases and 6 bases, with 8 bases remaining between them. The CDR3 consists of 12 residues. The germline V gene has CDR1 SGHRS and CDR2 YFSETQ. The CDR3 region has the DNA TGCGCCAGCAGCTGGGGCCAGGATACGCAGTATTTT. Its translation is CASSWGQDTQYF. Together with reference TRBV5-1 and TRBJ2-3, the CDR3 gives the full variable domain: KAGVTQTPRYLIKTRGQQVTLSCSPISGHRSVSWYQQTPGQGLQFLFEYFSETQRNKGNFPGRFSGRQFSNSRSEMNVSTLELGDSALYLCASSWGQDTQYFGPGTRLTVL.